This T cell receptor (beta chain) derives from a study of blood T cell repertoires in COVID-19. Looking at the study overall: PBMCs, B-cell-depleted T cells, or T cells were the source of the cDNA or gDNA that made up the material.

After removal of 0 bases from V and 4 bases from J, the junction contained 2 bases not matched to a gene. CDR3 length: 15 amino acids. Germline CDR1 is SGHKS and CDR2 is YYEKEE (reference sequence). In the study's own analysis: Reference gene primer amplification gave estimated nucleated cell counts. This table comes from immunoSEQ multiplex PCR, and its TCRdb copy is limited to in-frame clones, with some not included. V and J calls and clone size are copied from that table; D and trimming were computed from the DNA. Found here are about 200,000 clones, approximately 79% of them singletons; the top ten hold approximately 5.3%.

The sample was peripheral blood. This TCR came from a human donor in a cohort sampled during active COVID-19. The chain joins TRBV5-5 to TRBJ2-1; 9 nucleotides match TRBD1. CDR3 nucleotide sequence: TGTGCCAGCAGCTTGGGGGACAGGGAATACAATGAGCAGTTCTTC. Protein: CASSLGDREYNEQFF.